This is a list of T cell receptor beta chains from one sample in a study of blood T cell repertoires in COVID-19. Measured with immunoSEQ multiplex PCR; TCRdb has only the in-frame clones, and not every one. The data show around 120,000 clones, with 87% seen just once and roughly 30% held by the top ten. Sequenced sample: peripheral blood. These receptor sequences come from a woman in her 70s with acute or convalescent COVID-19. Both conserved end residues are part of each CDR3.

>TRBV19
CASSIPQGPGGYTF
>TRBV7-3
CASSPGGGPVFEQFF
>TRBV5-1
CASSLVAGDEGYTF
>TRBV2
CASRAGTGFLANYGYTF
>TRBV19
CASSILQKNTEAFF
>TRBV5-1
CASSTGTGGYNEQFF
>TRBV7-9
CASSSPPVAKNIQYF
>TRBV30
CAWSGQMDEQYF
>TRBV29-1
CSAEAGTGVRYGYTF
>TRBV6-6
CASSYSNFNEKLFF
>TRBV2
CASSESRNSNQPQHF
>TRBV19
CASFDERGGNQPQHF
>TRBV28
CASRQGALDEQYF
>TRBV9
CASSVTPANTEAFF
>TRBV30
CAWSVYGTGDEKLFF
>TRBV11-2
CASSLTDNTGELFF
>TRBV13
CASSSISSPSSYEQYF
>TRBV19
CASSTSGTGGNGELFF
>TRBV5-4
CASSTRHKGETQYF
>TRBV6-5
CASSYWAEINSPLHF
>TRBV19
CASSMGLAGGLTGELFF
>TRBV5-4
CASRTQGNNYGYTF
>TRBV28
CASSNYRDNTEAFF
>TRBV7-9
CASNTGDLIYEQYF
>TRBV5-1
CASSLAQQGTTDTQYF
>TRBV29-1
CSVERSGRGYTEAFF
>TRBV28
CASRPNLGGTEAFF
>TRBV28
CASGVQGHSGNTIYF
>TRBV19
CASRERAANEKLFF
>TRBV5-1
CASSLQGGGTDTQYF
>TRBV4-1
CASSQVEGAADYGYTF
>TRBV4-1
CASSHAGGPSYNEQFF
>TRBV6-5
CASSYTDWNQETQYF
>TRBV4-1
CASSHSAGGTGELFF
>TRBV6-6
CASSYPGVSGNTIYF
>TRBV5-1
CASSLAAGGNEKLFF
>TRBV6-5
CASSSGDSYEQYF
>TRBV6-2/TRBV6-3
CASSYTTRGNEQFF
>TRBV12-3/TRBV12-4
CASSPTGNYGYTF
>TRBV5-1
CASSLGQGAGANVLTF
>TRBV5-1
CASSQDTTNEKLFF
>TRBV5-6
CASSAGWGRYSNQPQHF
>TRBV6-5
CASSSRTGIYNEQFF
>TRBV7-9
CASSFPGGEQYF
>TRBV19
CASSARSDRLNEQFF
>TRBV2
CASSELGLGEGVF
>TRBV3-1/TRBV3-2
CASSRTQGGGYTDTQYF
>TRBV5-1
CASNENPGASASPLHF
>TRBV27
CASSLVSPDTQYF
>TRBV30
CACSPGGGYEQYF
>TRBV30
CAWSVRGQGYTIYF
>TRBV5-1
CASSSDRVNTGELFF